This TCR beta chain was recorded in a study of cytomegalovirus exposure and HLA in healthy donors. Overall study findings and caveats: The availability of immune exposure information extended only to CMV serostatus. HLA restriction was apparent for most CMV-associated TCR beta chains in a later analysis. When analyzed later, the rates of TCR association showed variation by HLA locus, with DRB1 the most and HLA-C the fewest. An observed cluster of highly shared sequence variants was recorded as a likely sequencing artifact.

PCR amplification relied on 60 Vbeta primers (plus 13 Jbeta primers). Clones were sequenced by immunoSEQ multiplex PCR, and TCRdb holds only the in-frame ones, with some missing. This sample yields 110,000 to 150,000 clones, of which approximately 63% are seen a single time; about 2.2% belongs to the top ten. Germline CDR1 and CDR2: LNHDA and SQIVND (reference sequence). Trimming pared 4 bases from V and 5 bases from J, leaving 6 bases between. The CDR3 spans 12 residues. Comments on this clone: Its target is unknown.

The chain combines TRBV19 with TRBJ1-5; D not certain. Sequencing used PBMCs. The clonotype originates from a woman aged 60-75 years in good health and CMV-seropositive. CDR3 DNA: TGTGCCAGTAGTAAACCAGATCAGCCCCAGCATTTT. It translates to CASSKPDQPQHF.